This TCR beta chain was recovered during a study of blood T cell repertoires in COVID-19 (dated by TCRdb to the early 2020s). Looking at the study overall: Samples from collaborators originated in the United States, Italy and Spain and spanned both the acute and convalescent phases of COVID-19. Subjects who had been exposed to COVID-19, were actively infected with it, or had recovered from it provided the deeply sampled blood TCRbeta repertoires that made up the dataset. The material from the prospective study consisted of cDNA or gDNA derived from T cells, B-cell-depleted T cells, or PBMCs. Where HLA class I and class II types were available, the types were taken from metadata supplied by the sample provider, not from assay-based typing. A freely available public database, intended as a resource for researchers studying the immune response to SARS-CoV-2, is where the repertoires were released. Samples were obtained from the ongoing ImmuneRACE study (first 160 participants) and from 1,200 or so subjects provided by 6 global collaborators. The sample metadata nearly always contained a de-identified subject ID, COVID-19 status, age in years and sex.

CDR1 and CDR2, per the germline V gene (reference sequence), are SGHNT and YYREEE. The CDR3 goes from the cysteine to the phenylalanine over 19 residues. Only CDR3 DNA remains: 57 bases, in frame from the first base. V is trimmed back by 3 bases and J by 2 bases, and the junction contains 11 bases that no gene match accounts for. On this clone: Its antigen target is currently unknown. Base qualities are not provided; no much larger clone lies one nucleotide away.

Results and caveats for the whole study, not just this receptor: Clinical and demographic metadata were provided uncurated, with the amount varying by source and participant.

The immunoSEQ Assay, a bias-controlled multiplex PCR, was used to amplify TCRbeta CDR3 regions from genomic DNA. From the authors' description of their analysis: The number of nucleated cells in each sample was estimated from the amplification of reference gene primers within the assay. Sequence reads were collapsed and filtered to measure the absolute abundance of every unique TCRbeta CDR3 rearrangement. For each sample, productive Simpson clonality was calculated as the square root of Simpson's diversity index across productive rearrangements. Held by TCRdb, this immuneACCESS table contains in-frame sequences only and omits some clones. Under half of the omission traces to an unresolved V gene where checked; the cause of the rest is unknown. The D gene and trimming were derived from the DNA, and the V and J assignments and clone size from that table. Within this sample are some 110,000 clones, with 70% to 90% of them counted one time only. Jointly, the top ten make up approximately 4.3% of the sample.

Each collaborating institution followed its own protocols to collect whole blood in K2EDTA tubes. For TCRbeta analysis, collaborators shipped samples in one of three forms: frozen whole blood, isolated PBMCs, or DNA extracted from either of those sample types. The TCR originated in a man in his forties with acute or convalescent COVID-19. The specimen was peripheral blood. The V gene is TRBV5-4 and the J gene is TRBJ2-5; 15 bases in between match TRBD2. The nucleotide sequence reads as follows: TGTGCCAGCAGCTCCCCGGGACTAGCGGGGGGAAATACTCAAGAGACCCAGTACTTC. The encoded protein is CASSSPGLAGGNTQETQYF.